This section outlines one T cell receptor (beta chain) sequence together with its context. Assay: immunoSEQ multiplex PCR; the TCRdb copy retains only in-frame clones and omits some. The table has 250,000 or so clones, almost 85% seen once; the top ten hold 1.5% to 2%. The data belong to a study of blood T cell repertoires in COVID-19. The germline gives CDR1 LNHDA, CDR2 SQIVND (reference sequence). The V gene end was trimmed by 2 bases and the J gene end by 5 bases; junction bases not matched to a gene: 9. The CDR3 sequence is 16 residues long. The J gene is TRBJ2-1, the V gene TRBV19; 7 bases are shared with TRBD1. Material: peripheral blood. The TCR comes from a woman of 80 years or more with acute or convalescent COVID-19. The CDR3 DNA reads TGTGCCAGTAGTATATTAAAAACAGGGGCTCACAATGAGCAGTTCTTC. It encodes CASSILKTGAHNEQFF. Full variable domain (rest looked up from reference TRBV19 and TRBJ2-1): DGGITQSPKYLFRKEGQNVTLSCEQNLNHDAMYWYRQDPGQGLRLIYYSQIVNDFQKGDIAEGYSVSREKKESFPLTVTSAQKNPTAFYLCASSILKTGAHNEQFFGPGTRLTVL.